This note documents a single T cell receptor beta chain sequence. Method: immunoSEQ multiplex PCR; TCRdb's copy keeps in-frame clones and lacks some. The table has about 16,000 clones, 55% to 80% seen once. Germline CDR1 reads MNHNY; CDR2 reads SVGAGI (reference sequence). This CDR3 is built from 12 residues. Trimming removed 5 bases at V and 2 bases at J, with 7 bases between. The data stem from a study of neoadjuvant anti-PD-1 for oral cavity cancer. The sequenced sample was PBMCs, obtained before nivolumab (anti-PD-1) treatment. V gene TRBV6-6 combines with J gene TRBJ2-7; D not resolved. The source of this sequence is a person aged 35-79 years with oral cavity squamous cell carcinoma. CDR3 coding DNA: TGTGCCAGCAGTGCCGCGGCCTACGAGCAGTACTTC. Translating it yields CASSAAAYEQYF.